Below are 8 T cell receptor beta chains sequenced from a single sample in a study of glioma-infiltrating T cells. Using RNA template, CDR3s of TCR alpha and beta were amplified with iRepertoire arm-PCR. TCRdb re-derived calls from the multiplex PCR reads in MiXCR, one entry per CDR3 protein. This sample yields fewer than 200,000 distinct CDR3 sequences, of which 43% are seen a single time; around 4.9% belongs to the top ten. Sequences were obtained from glioma tissue, nonneoplastic brain tissue, or PBMCs (not recorded which). The receptors derive from a human donor with low-grade glioma or glioblastoma, undergoing nonglioma brain surgery, or in good health (not recorded which).

In this sample, this clonotype turned up a few times. The chain links TRBV7-9 to TRBJ2-3, with D perhaps TRBD2 (7 bases). Trimming pared 1 base from V and 4 bases from J, leaving 15 bases between. Germline-derived CDR1 and CDR2 are SEHNR and FQNEAQ (reference sequence). CDR3 size: 16 residues. Here the CDR3 DNA reads TGTGCCAGCAGCTTAGGGCGGGGGCAAGCGGCAGATACGCAGTATTTT. Its translation: CASSLGRGQAADTQYF.

This clonotype was seen only once. It may be a read error: a sequence one base away is much more abundant. The V and J genes are TRBV4-2 and TRBJ2-1; 8 nucleotides agree with TRBD2. CDR3 length: 18 residues. Germline values: CDR1 LGHNA, CDR2 YNFKEQ. V shed 0 bases and J 8 bases; nucleotides not matched to a gene: 15. For the CDR3, the DNA is TGTGCCAGCAGCCAAGATCCCCAGCCCAGCGGGAGCGTAGATGAGCAGTTCTTC. Its translation: CASSQDPQPSGSVDEQFF.

Ten or more counts support this clonotype. The chain links TRBV2 to TRBJ1-1; TRBD1 is a possible D gene (6 bases). CDR1 and CDR2 from the germline V gene are SNHLY and FYNNEI. The CDR3 runs to 13 residues. Trimming pared 6 bases from V and 7 bases from J, leaving 15 bases between. In nucleotides, the CDR3 is TGTGCCAGCAGCATACAGGGTAGAAGTGAAGCTTTCTTT. It specifies CASSIQGRSEAFF.

Ten or more counts support this clonotype. This chain joins TRBV7-9 and TRBJ1-2; D is unresolved. Germline V gene sequence: CDR1 SEHNR, CDR2 FQNEAQ (reference sequence). V lost 4 bases and J 6 bases, leaving 9 bases between the germline ends. CDR3 length: 12 residues. CDR3 residues: CASSSRTDGYTF. Here the CDR3 DNA reads TGTGCCAGCAGCTCCCGGACGGATGGCTACACCTTC. Supplemented by reference TRBV7-9 and TRBJ1-2, the full variable domain reads DTGVSQNPRHKITKRGQNVTFRCDPISEHNRLYWYRQTLGQGPEFLTYFQNEAQLEKSRLLSDRFSAERPKGSFSTLEIQRTEQGDSAMYLCASSSRTDGYTFGSGTRLTVV.

This clonotype was detected a few times. This chain uses TRBV12-3 or TRBV12-4 with TRBJ1-5; 9 nucleotides match TRBD1. V was clipped by 6 bases and J by 9 bases; unmatched bases: 9. The CDR3 length is 14 residues. The CDR3 spells CASSGGQGLAPQHF. As DNA, the CDR3 is TGTGCCAGCAGCGGGGGACAGGGTTTGGCGCCCCAGCATTTT.

This clonotype was recorded at least ten times. In DNA, the CDR3 is TGTGCCAGCAGCGAGGGACAATACAATCAGCCCCAGCATTTT. It encodes CASSEGQYNQPQHF. The chain carries TRBV7-9 and TRBJ1-5; a weak D match, TRBD1 (6 bases). V was clipped by 5 bases and J by 3 bases, with 11 bases between them. Per germline, CDR1 SEHNR and CDR2 FQNEAQ (reference sequence). This CDR3 spans 14 amino acids. The full variable domain, rest sourced from reference TRBV7-9 and TRBJ1-5, is DTGVSQNPRHKITKRGQNVTFRCDPISEHNRLYWYRQTLGQGPEFLTYFQNEAQLEKSRLLSDRFSAERPKGSFSTLEIQRTEQGDSAMYLCASSEGQYNQPQHFGDGTRLSIL.

This clonotype was seen many times. This chain connects TRBV20-1 to TRBJ2-3; maybe TRBD2 (5 bases). Germline-derived CDR1 and CDR2 are DFQATT and SNEGSKA (reference sequence). The CDR3 runs 16 residues. V lost 3 bases and J lost 1, with 17 bases in between. The CDR3 protein is CSARGSGSVRTDTQYF. CDR3 in DNA: TGCAGTGCTAGGGGGTCGGGTAGCGTCCGCACAGATACGCAGTATTTT.

For this clonotype: One base away lies a much larger clone, so this may be a sequencing read error. Lacking the conserved final phenylalanine or tryptophan, this CDR3 likely reflects a read error. The chain joins TRBV29-1 to TRBJ1-2; D ambiguous. The CDR3 totals 11 residues. The V gene's germline CDR1 is SQVTM and CDR2 ANQGSEA. The ends were cut back, 3 bases at V and 5 bases at J, with 7 bases in the middle. CDR3 bases: TGCAGCGTTGATAGAGGGTATGGCTACACCTTA. It translates to CSVDRGYGYTL.